These 20 T cell receptor beta chains were all obtained from the same sample, sequenced in a study of blood T cell repertoires in COVID-19 (dated by TCRdb to about 2020). Libraries were prepared through the immunoSEQ multiplex PCR assay. The table comes from immuneACCESS by way of TCRdb, which keeps in-frame sequences with V and J called. Part of the clones is missing from these tables; in studies checked, under half for an unresolved V gene and the rest for unknown reasons. This sample holds 160,000 or so clones; roughly 80% were observed only once. Around 0.62% of the sample is taken by the ten largest. The sample consisted of peripheral blood. These TCRs come from a man in his sixties with acute or convalescent COVID-19.

This chain connects TRBV5-4 to TRBJ2-7; the D gene is possibly TRBD1 (6 bases). Germline CDR1 and CDR2: SGHNT and YYREEE (reference sequence). The length of the CDR3 is 14 residues. The V end lost 4 bases, the J end lost 3 bases, and 14 bases lay between the germline ends. CDR3 sequence (DNA): TGTGCCAGCAGCAAGACCGTACAGGGCTACGAGCAGTACTTC. Its translation: CASSKTVQGYEQYF.

In DNA, the CDR3 is TGTGCCAGCAGCTCGGATTTTGAGACAGGGGATTACACCATATATTTT. Its protein is CASSSDFETGDYTIYF. The chain links TRBV7-2 to TRBJ1-3, with 8 bases aligning to TRBD1. The CDR3 length is 16 residues. The germline V gene has CDR1 SGHTA and CDR2 FQGNSA. V lost 4 bases to trimming and J lost 8 bases; unmatched junction nucleotides: 13.

Remarks on this clone: This CDR3 is also generated by other DNA sequences in the sample. This chain joins TRBV6-2 or TRBV6-3 and TRBJ2-7; 7 nucleotides match TRBD1. CDR1 MNHEY and CDR2 SVGEGT come from the germline V gene. The CDR3 covers 15 residues. Unmatched junction bases numbered 7, after V lost 5 bases and J lost 0 bases. In DNA, the CDR3 is TGTGCCAGCAGTCGACAGGGATCCCCCTCCTACGAGCAGTACTTC. Amino acids: CASSRQGSPSYEQYF.

The genes are TRBV6-5 and TRBJ1-5; TRBD1 matches at 8 bases. Germline CDR1 and CDR2: MNHEY and SVGAGI. Trimming took 6 bases from V and 5 from J; bases not matched to a gene: 9. CDR3 length: 15 amino acids. The chain's CDR3 is CASRGGRTGHQPQHF. Written as DNA, the CDR3 is TGTGCCAGCAGGGGGGGGAGGACAGGGCATCAGCCCCAGCATTTT.

The chain recombines TRBV5-4 with TRBJ2-3; perhaps TRBD1 as D (5 bases). Germline CDR1 reads SGHNT; CDR2 reads YYREEE (reference sequence). CDR3 length equals 16 residues. V was shortened by 0 bases and J by 6 bases, with 17 bases between the two germline ends. The CDR3 protein is CASSLGDRSRSDTQYF. DNA for the CDR3: TGTGCCAGCAGCTTGGGAGACAGATCACGTTCCGATACGCAGTATTTT. Drawing the rest from reference TRBV5-4 and TRBJ2-3, the complete variable domain is ETGVTQSPTHLIKTRGQQVTLRCSSQSGHNTVSWYQQALGQGPQFIFQYYREEENGRGNFPPRFSGLQFPNYSSELNVNALELDDSALYLCASSLGDRSRSDTQYFGPGTRLTVL.

This chain joins TRBV3-1 (or the pseudogene TRBV3-2) and TRBJ1-6, with D maybe TRBD1 (5 bases). The germline gives CDR1 LGHDT, CDR2 YNNKEL (reference sequence). V lost 1 base, J lost 7 bases, and 8 bases lay in between. The CDR3 consists of 14 residues. CDR3 loop: CASSQAGANSPLHF. CDR3 DNA: TGTGCCAGCAGCCAAGCTGGGGCCAATTCACCCCTCCACTTT.

The chain joins TRBV2 to TRBJ2-3; D call uncertain. Trimming cost V 6 bases and J 14 bases, with 24 bases left between them. Germline loops: CDR1 SNHLY, CDR2 FYNNEI. The CDR3 loop spans 14 amino acids. The DNA of the CDR3 is TGTGCCAGCAGCCTACACCCCCAACAGATCCCACCGTATTTT. Translation: CASSLHPQQIPPYF.

This chain connects TRBV2 to TRBJ2-1, with TRBD1 matching over 9 bases. In germline, CDR1 is SNHLY, CDR2 FYNNEI. The CDR3 is 15 residues long. Trimming at V came to 6 bases and at J to 7 bases, leaving 10 bases not matched to a gene. The CDR3 protein is CASRRWTGAGNEQFF. The DNA of the CDR3 is TGTGCCAGCAGACGATGGACAGGGGCGGGTAATGAGCAGTTCTTC.

The chain joins TRBV7-2 to TRBJ2-1; 7 bases are shared with TRBD2. The germline V gene has CDR1 SGHTA and CDR2 FQGNSA. V gave up 2 bases and J gave up 7 bases; unmatched junction bases: 11. The CDR3 is made up of 16 amino acids. The CDR3 sequence is CASSLFAGATENEQFF. CDR3 coding DNA: TGTGCCAGCAGCTTATTTGCGGGAGCGACGGAAAATGAGCAGTTCTTC.

The chain recombines TRBV30 with TRBJ2-3; TRBD1 agrees at 7 bases. Looked up from germline, CDR1 is GTSNPN and CDR2 is SVGIG (reference sequence). The J segment lost 14 bases and the V segment lost 2 bases, leaving 10 bases of the junction unmatched. The CDR3 consists of 12 residues. The CDR3 spells CAWSLPPGQPYF. CDR3 nucleotide sequence: TGTGCCTGGAGTTTGCCCCCGGGACAGCCGTATTTT.

V is TRBV4-3 and J is TRBJ2-7; tentatively, D is TRBD2 (6 bases). The CDR3 is 13 residues long. Germline CDR1 LGHNA, CDR2 YSLEER. V was shortened by 0 bases and J by 4 bases, with 7 bases between the two germline ends. CDR3 protein: CASSQDRGYEQYF. The CDR3 coding sequence is TGCGCCAGCAGCCAAGATCGGGGGTACGAGCAGTACTTC.

The chain couples TRBV28 to TRBJ2-7, with D possibly TRBD1 on 6 matching bases. The germline V and J ends were trimmed by 5 bases and 4 bases, with 42 bases remaining between them. CDR3 size: 23 residues. Germline CDR1 and CDR2: MDHEN and SYDVKM. The CDR3 DNA reads TGTGCCAGCAGTCGTGAGGGGATTTTTGGGAAGGGGCAGACTGGGGGCGTGGGATACGAGCAGTACTTC. It specifies CASSREGIFGKGQTGGVGYEQYF.

The chain links TRBV19 to TRBJ1-3, with 9 bases lining up with TRBD1. The CDR3 covers 15 residues. V lost 4 bases, J lost 4 bases, and 5 bases stayed unmatched. CDR1 is LNHDA and CDR2 is SQIVND in the germline V gene (reference sequence). The CDR3 here is CASSNGQGNGNTIYF. Written as DNA, the CDR3 is TGTGCCAGTAGTAACGGACAGGGGAACGGAAACACCATATATTTT.

The chain combines TRBV5-1 with TRBJ1-5; tentative D call: TRBD1 (5 bases). V lost 4 bases and J lost 5, with 16 bases in between. This CDR3 region has 15 residues. In germline, CDR1 is SGHRS, CDR2 YFSETQ. Here the CDR3 reads CASSPVSGLYQPQHF. CDR3 coding DNA: TGCGCCAGCAGCCCGGTTTCAGGGTTATATCAGCCCCAGCATTTT.

V and J are TRBV23-1 and TRBJ1-1; the D is unclear. TRBV23-1 is filed as an ORF, its function uncertain. The CDR3 runs to 15 residues. The germline V and J ends were trimmed by 6 bases and 5 bases, with 19 bases remaining between them. CDR3 loop: CASSQAHQAETEAFF. Here the CDR3 DNA reads TGCGCCAGCAGCCAAGCACATCAGGCTGAAACTGAAGCTTTCTTT.

The V and J genes are TRBV4-2 and TRBJ2-5, with D possibly matching TRBD1 (6 bases). The CDR3 totals 14 residues. Per the germline V gene, CDR1 is LGHNA and CDR2 is YNFKEQ. V was trimmed by 3 bases and J by 5 bases, leaving 13 bases between them. CDR3 nucleotides: TGTGCCAGCAGCCATGGGACATCGGGGGAGACCCAGTACTTC. This translates into CASSHGTSGETQYF.

Only a few counts were recorded for this clone. CDR3 sequence: CASSQIGTSGVLLAKNIQYF. CDR3 nucleotide sequence: TGTGCCAGCAGCCAGATAGGGACTAGCGGGGTCCTCTTAGCCAAAAACATTCAGTACTTC. The rearrangement links TRBV3-1 (or the pseudogene TRBV3-2) to TRBJ2-4; 13 bases match TRBD2. The CDR3 contains 20 residues. V lost 3 bases and J lost 0; bases outside the gene matches: 11. Germline CDR1 LGHDT, CDR2 YNNKEL (reference sequence).

The CDR3 DNA follows: TGTGCCAGCAGCTTGGCCTCCAGCGGAGGGCCCACAGATACGCAGTATTTT. Encoded protein: CASSLASSGGPTDTQYF. V is TRBV5-4 and J is TRBJ2-3; weak D call: TRBD2 (6 bases). This CDR3 is built from 17 residues. V lost 0 bases and J lost 2, with 16 bases in between. Germline lookup yields CDR1 SGHNT and CDR2 YYREEE (reference sequence).

The chain joins TRBV24-1 to TRBJ2-3; TRBD1 matches at 8 bases. V shed 2 bases and J 2 bases; nucleotides not matched to a gene: 5. The germline CDR1 and CDR2 sequences are KGHDR and SFDVKD. The CDR3 is 16 residues long. The DNA for the CDR3 is TGTGCCACCAGTGATTCTCAGGGGGCAAACACAGATACGCAGTATTTT. Protein sequence: CATSDSQGANTDTQYF.

The rearrangement uses TRBV9 and TRBJ1-2; D possibly corresponds to TRBD1 (5 bases). This CDR3 has 16 amino acids. With 0 bases removed from V and 4 bases from J, the gap between germline ends came to 16 bases. Germline CDR1 reads SGDLS; CDR2 reads YYNGEE. CDR3 nucleotide sequence: TGTGCCAGCAGCGTAGGTATAGGGGCCGAGGCCTATGGCTACACCTTC. Translation: CASSVGIGAEAYGYTF.